What follows are 28 T cell receptor beta chains derived from one specimen sequenced in a study of shared clonotypes between healthy human individuals. Method: immunoSEQ multiplex PCR; TCRdb's copy keeps in-frame clones and lacks some. The table has 2 million to 2.5 million clones, roughly 93% seen once. The sample taken for sequencing was naive CD4+ T cells from PBMCs. This sample's subset: CD45RA+ positively selected. The receptors stem from a man between 18 and 35 years old in good health. Some clones in this sample may be carry-over from other donors' samples.

As regards this clone: Other DNA sequences in the same sample also yield this CDR3. This chain links TRBV27 with TRBJ2-7, with D unresolved. Trimming removed 4 bases from V and 4 bases from J, with 5 bases in between. The CDR3 runs 11 residues. Germline V gives CDR1 MNHEY, CDR2 SMNVEV (reference sequence). This CDR3 reads CASSSRYEQYF. The CDR3 DNA reads TGTGCCAGCAGTTCCCGATACGAGCAGTACTTC.

In this sample, this clone turned up a few times. The gene calls are TRBV18 and TRBJ2-7, with D perhaps being TRBD1 or TRBD2 (7 bases each). CDR1 is KGHSH and CDR2 is LQKENI in the germline V gene. The CDR3 sequence is 15 residues long. Trimming removed 3 bases at V and 0 bases at J, with 12 bases between. Here the CDR3 DNA reads TGTGCCAGCTCACCGGGGAGGGGGCACTCCTACGAGCAGTACTTC. This encodes CASSPGRGHSYEQYF.

The chain is built from TRBV7-2 and TRBJ1-2; D is unclear. The CDR3 covers 14 residues. Trimming left V 1 base short and J 4 bases short, with 10 bases between. From germline, CDR1 is SGHTA and CDR2 FQGNSA. The CDR3 DNA follows: TGTGCCAGCAGCTTAGGAGGACGGGCCTATGGCTACACCTTC. Its translation is CASSLGGRAYGYTF. The complete variable domain, with remaining parts taken from reference TRBV7-2 and TRBJ1-2, reads GAGVSQSPSNKVTEKGKDVELRCDPISGHTALYWYRQSLGQGLEFLIYFQGNSAPDKSGLPSDRFSAERTGGSVSTLTIQRTQQEDSAVYLCASSLGGRAYGYTFGSGTRLTVV.

The chain is built from TRBV28 and TRBJ2-7, with D perhaps matching TRBD1 or TRBD2 (5 bases each). Trimming took off 6 bases at V and 3 bases at J, with 12 bases between the two ends. This CDR3 is 13 amino acids long. Germline-derived CDR1 and CDR2 are MDHEN and SYDVKM. The CDR3 reads CASSGASVYEQYF. In nucleotides, the CDR3 is TGTGCCAGCAGCGGGGCATCGGTCTACGAGCAGTACTTC.

The chain uses TRBV28 and TRBJ2-3, with a tentative D call TRBD2 (5 bases). V lost 5 bases to trimming and J lost 4 bases, with 25 bases between them. The CDR3 extends over 18 amino acids. Germline V gene data show CDR1 as MDHEN and CDR2 as SYDVKM. CDR3 amino acids: CASSTPSAPGSPSDTQYF. As DNA, the CDR3 is TGTGCCAGCAGTACCCCCTCGGCGCCGGGGTCTCCCTCAGATACGCAGTATTTT. The variable domain in full, with the rest retrieved from reference TRBV28 and TRBJ2-3, is DVKVTQSSRYLVKRTGEKVFLECVQDMDHENMFWYRQDPGLGLRLIYFSYDVKMKEKGDIPEGYSVSREKKERFSLILESASTNQTSMYLCASSTPSAPGSPSDTQYFGPGTRLTVL.

V and J are TRBV9 and TRBJ2-7; D unclear. This CDR3 is 15 amino acids long. V gave up 5 bases and J gave up 0 bases, with 15 bases separating them. Germline V gene sequence: CDR1 SGDLS, CDR2 YYNGEE. The CDR3 here is CASSQTPGGSYEQYF. CDR3 DNA: TGTGCCAGCAGTCAGACCCCAGGCGGCTCCTACGAGCAGTACTTC. Looking up the rest from reference TRBV9 and TRBJ2-7 gives the full variable domain: DSGVTQTPKHLITATGQRVTLRCSPRSGDLSVYWYQQSLDQGLQFLIQYYNGEERAKGNILERFSAQQFPDLHSELNLSSLELGDSALYFCASSQTPGGSYEQYFGPGTRLTVT.

This sequence joins TRBV4-1 and TRBJ2-7; D uncertain. The CDR3 extends over 12 amino acids. Germline CDR1 is MGHRA and CDR2 is YSYEKL. The ends were cut back, 5 bases at V and 1 base at J, with 6 bases in the middle. DNA for the CDR3: TGCGCCAGCAGCGCCTCGTCCTACGAGCAGTACTTC. Amino acid sequence: CASSASSYEQYF.

This chain links TRBV4-2 with TRBJ2-7, with D tentatively TRBD2 (6 bases). CDR1 and CDR2 (germline): LGHNA, YNFKEQ. There are 14 residues in the CDR3. V was trimmed by 0 bases and J by 3 bases, leaving 9 bases between them. The CDR3 bases are TGTGCCAGCAGCCAAGAACTAGCAGTCTACGAGCAGTACTTC. It codes for CASSQELAVYEQYF.

This clone came up once. The J gene is TRBJ2-3, the V gene TRBV29-1; TRBD1 is a possible D gene (7 bases). The germline V gene encodes CDR1 SQVTM and CDR2 ANQGSEA. V lost 8 bases, J lost 1 base, and 16 bases lay in between. The CDR3 runs to 14 residues. The CDR3 DNA is TGCAGCACCCACAGGGGAGGACGCACAGATACGCAGTATTTT. It codes for CSTHRGGRTDTQYF.

Turning to this clone: The same CDR3 arises from other DNA sequences in this sample as well. The chain uses TRBV9 and TRBJ2-7; D tentatively reads TRBD1 or TRBD2 (5 bases each). The CDR3 has 15 amino acids. The V and J ends lost 3 bases and 0 bases respectively, with 13 bases between them. CDR1 and CDR2 (germline): SGDLS, YYNGEE. CDR3 in amino acids: CASSESGTASYEQYF. CDR3 DNA sequence: TGTGCCAGCAGCGAATCCGGGACGGCCTCCTACGAGCAGTACTTC.

J is TRBJ1-2 and V is TRBV7-6; maybe TRBD1 (5 bases). V lost 2 bases and J lost 4, with 11 bases in between. Germline CDR1 and CDR2: SGHVS and FNYEAQ. The CDR3 loop spans 14 amino acids. CDR3 sequence reads: CASSLNRGGYGYTF. The CDR3 DNA is TGTGCCAGCAGCTTAAACCGGGGCGGCTATGGCTACACCTTC.

CDR3 region: CASSSPPAGTGFVVPQHF. As DNA, the CDR3 is TGTGCCAGCAGTTCCCCCCCAGCCGGGACAGGGTTCGTCGTACCCCAGCATTTT. The V gene is TRBV28, the J gene TRBJ1-5; 9 bases agree with TRBD1. The CDR3 spans 18 residues. V gave up 4 bases and J gave up 10 bases; unmatched junction bases: 20. CDR1 MDHEN and CDR2 SYDVKM come from the germline V gene.

This chain links TRBV11-2 with TRBJ2-5; TRBD1 is a possible D gene (5 bases). This CDR3 has 17 amino acids. V lost 2 bases and J lost 4, with 20 bases in between. Germline loops: CDR1 SGHAT, CDR2 FQNNGV. The CDR3 region has the DNA TGTGCCAGCAGCTTACGACTGGGCGGCAGGGCCTTAGAGACCCAGTACTTC. Translation gives CASSLRLGGRALETQYF. The variable domain in full, completed from reference TRBV11-2 and TRBJ2-5, reads EAGVAQSPRYKIIEKRQSVAFWCNPISGHATLYWYQQILGQGPKLLIQFQNNGVVDDSQLPKDRFSAERLKGVDSTLKIQPAKLEDSAVYLCASSLRLGGRALETQYFGPGTRLLVL.

Points on this clone: The sample holds other DNA sequences that translate to the same CDR3. The rearrangement joins TRBV18 to TRBJ2-7; 13 bases agree with TRBD2. CDR3 size: 16 residues. Germline CDR1 reads KGHSH; CDR2 reads LQKENI. V was clipped by 0 bases and J by 2 bases; unmatched bases: 1. In DNA, the CDR3 is TGTGCCAGCTCACCACCGGGACTAGCGGGAACCTACGAGCAGTACTTC. Translated, it gives CASSPPGLAGTYEQYF.

This clone has just one count. The CDR3 here is CASSFGTSGAYEQYF. The CDR3 DNA follows: TGTGCCAGCAGCTTCGGGACTAGCGGAGCGTACGAGCAGTACTTC. The rearrangement joins TRBV7-3 to TRBJ2-7; 11 nucleotides agree with TRBD2. Germline lookup yields CDR1 SGHTA and CDR2 FQGTGA. This CDR3 has 15 amino acids. The junction had 5 bases not matched to a gene; V was cut back by 3 bases and J by 4 bases.

The chain combines TRBV2 with TRBJ1-1; D is unresolved. Germline CDR1 is SNHLY and CDR2 is FYNNEI. V was cut by 2 bases and J by 1 base, with 11 bases left in between. The CDR3 is 15 residues long. Here the CDR3 DNA reads TGTGCCAGCAGTGAATCGGGCAGGAAGAACACTGAAGCTTTCTTT. Translation gives CASSESGRKNTEAFF.

The chain joins TRBV28 to TRBJ1-6; unclear D gene. Trimming pared 7 bases from V and 9 bases from J, leaving 19 bases between. Germline-derived CDR1 and CDR2 are MDHEN and SYDVKM. CDR3 length: 15 amino acids. The CDR3, as DNA: TGTGCCAGCATCAACCGGTGGCTTAGCAGTTCACCCCTCCACTTT. Its protein product is CASINRWLSSSPLHF.

In regard to this clone: Other nucleotide sequences from this sample produce the same CDR3. This chain links TRBV7-7 with TRBJ2-5, with 7 bases fitting TRBD1. Germline assignment: CDR1 SSHAT and CDR2 FNYEAQ (reference sequence). There are 13 residues in the CDR3. With V trimmed by 5 bases and J by 2 bases, 2 bases remained unmatched. The CDR3, as DNA: TGTGCCAGCAGCCGGGACAGTCAAGAGACCCAGTACTTC. This codes for CASSRDSQETQYF.

The V gene is TRBV5-1, the J gene TRBJ1-2; no clear D. This CDR3 spans 12 amino acids. Germline V gene sequence: CDR1 SGHRS, CDR2 YFSETQ. V was clipped by 1 base and J by 4 bases, with 5 bases between them. The CDR3 here is CASSLLGYGYTF. Here the CDR3 DNA reads TGCGCCAGCAGCTTGTTGGGCTATGGCTACACCTTC.

V and J are TRBV29-1 and TRBJ2-3; D might be TRBD1 or TRBD2, each matching 5 bases. Trimming removed 7 bases at V and 1 base at J, with 9 bases between. Germline lookup yields CDR1 SQVTM and CDR2 ANQGSEA. This CDR3 has 12 residues. The CDR3 here is CSGMGGTDTQYF. The CDR3 DNA reads TGCAGCGGCATGGGGGGCACAGATACGCAGTATTTT.

Concerning this clone: Other DNA sequences within the sample encode an identical CDR3. The chain joins TRBV5-1 to TRBJ2-3, with D perhaps matching TRBD2 (5 bases). Germline lookup yields CDR1 SGHRS and CDR2 YFSETQ. CDR3 length equals 14 residues. V lost 0 bases and J 4 bases, leaving 9 bases between the germline ends. CDR3 loop: CASSLETGADTQYF. CDR3 DNA: TGCGCCAGCAGCTTGGAAACCGGGGCAGATACGCAGTATTTT.

V and J are TRBV6-1 and TRBJ2-5, with 7 bases matching TRBD2. V was pared by 9 bases and J by 5 bases, with 9 bases of the junction left unmatched. In germline, CDR1 is MNHNS, CDR2 SASEGT. The CDR3 runs to 13 residues. CDR3 amino acids: CASGPWGGETQYF. For the CDR3, the DNA is TGTGCCAGTGGACCTTGGGGAGGGGAGACCCAGTACTTC.

This rearrangement joins TRBV28 to TRBJ1-4; D uncertain. This CDR3 has 17 amino acids. Germline V gene data show CDR1 as MDHEN and CDR2 as SYDVKM. V lost 3 bases, J lost 2 bases, and 16 bases lay in between. The CDR3 bases are TGTGCCAGCAGTTTGTGGCCCACTGGGCGCACTAATGAAAAACTGTTTTTT. Its protein product is CASSLWPTGRTNEKLFF.

The chain joins TRBV29-1 to TRBJ2-7; 8 bases are shared with TRBD2. Trimming took 5 bases from V and 2 from J; bases not matched to a gene: 8. CDR1 and CDR2 from the germline V gene are SQVTM and ANQGSEA. CDR3 length: 14 amino acids. CDR3 sequence (DNA): TGCAGCGTTCGGAGTAGCGGGAAACCCTACGAGCAGTACTTC. It encodes CSVRSSGKPYEQYF.

The chain carries TRBV18 and TRBJ1-2; TRBD1 might be the D (5 bases). Germline-derived CDR1 and CDR2 are KGHSH and LQKENI. There are 11 residues in the CDR3. V dropped 3 bases and J dropped 9 bases, with 8 bases sitting between them. For the CDR3, the DNA is TGTGCCAGCTCACCGGGGGAGAGCTACACCTTC. Translation: CASSPGESYTF.

J is TRBJ2-1 and V is TRBV7-3, with TRBD1 matching over 7 bases. The germline V gene has CDR1 SGHTA and CDR2 FQGTGA. V lost 1 base to trimming and J lost 7 bases; unmatched junction nucleotides: 7. The CDR3 contains 15 residues. The CDR3 region has the DNA TGTGCCAGCAGCTTAATACAGGGGTTATTGAATGAGCAGTTCTTC. It translates to CASSLIQGLLNEQFF.

The sample holds one count of this clone. This chain links TRBV28 with TRBJ2-5, with 12 bases lining up with TRBD2. V dropped 3 bases and J dropped 5; count of bases not matched to a gene: 4. The CDR3 is made up of 15 amino acids. The germline gives CDR1 MDHEN, CDR2 SYDVKM. The CDR3 DNA reads as TGTGCCAGCAGTTTCTCTAGCGGGAGGGTGGAGACCCAGTACTTC. Its protein is CASSFSSGRVETQYF.

A single count supports this clone. The chain has TRBV9 and TRBJ2-1; 10 nucleotides match TRBD2. The CDR3 runs 14 residues. The germline V gene has CDR1 SGDLS and CDR2 YYNGEE. After removal of 3 bases from V and 7 bases from J, the junction contained 4 bases not matched to a gene. The CDR3 loop reads CASSASGSWNEQFF. CDR3 DNA: TGTGCCAGCAGCGCTAGCGGGAGTTGGAATGAGCAGTTCTTC.